The present T cell receptor beta chain was sequenced within a study of blood T cell repertoires in COVID-19. At the level of the study: Collection of acute and convalescent COVID-19 samples took place in the United States, Italy and Spain. Nucleic acid was either cDNA or gDNA, and it came from T cells, B-cell-depleted T cells, or PBMCs.

Germline CDR1 and CDR2: SGHDN and FVKESK. J lost 6 bases, V lost 4 bases, and 18 bases had no gene match. The CDR3 spans 17 residues. Per the original data handling: For nucleated cells, counts were estimated from reference gene primer amplification. This table comes from immunoSEQ multiplex PCR, and its TCRdb copy is limited to in-frame clones, with some not included. V, J and clone size derive from that table, while D and trimming were established from the DNA sequence. The sample includes about 70,000 clones, approximately 86% of them seen just once. This TCR came from a woman aged 55-70 years with acute or convalescent COVID-19. The sequenced sample was peripheral blood. This rearrangement joins TRBV14 to TRBJ2-7, with 7 bases lining up with TRBD1. CDR3 DNA sequence: TGTGCCAGCAGCCGACAGTCCCTGACAGGGTATTTTAGCGAGCAGTACTTC. It encodes CASSRQSLTGYFSEQYF.